The 26 T cell receptor beta chains below all came from one sample that was sequenced in a study of cytomegalovirus exposure and HLA in healthy donors. 60 Vbeta and 13 Jbeta primers were used in PCR. Profiling relied on immunoSEQ multiplex PCR, and the TCRdb table lists in-frame clones only, not all of them. Among 110,000 to 150,000 clones, roughly four fifths were seen once, and the ten largest hold roughly 3.2%. The sequenced sample consisted of PBMCs. Source of these receptors: a man younger than 35 in good health and CMV-seropositive.

The V call is TRBV11-3, the J call TRBJ2-1; a weak D match, TRBD1 (5 bases). With 0 bases removed from V and 10 bases from J, the gap between germline ends came to 10 bases. Germline V gene data show CDR1 as SGHNT and CDR2 as YENEEA. The length of the CDR3 is 13 residues. CDR3 in DNA: TGTGCCAGCAGCTTAGACTCCACAGGAGAGCAGTTCTTC. It translates to CASSLDSTGEQFF.

The chain couples TRBV7-8 to TRBJ2-2; no clear D gene. V lost 6 bases and J 5 bases, leaving 7 bases between the germline ends. This CDR3 has 12 amino acids. CDR1 and CDR2 from the germline V gene are SGHVS and FQNEAQ. The CDR3 loop is CASRLQTGELFF. The CDR3 DNA reads TGTGCCAGCAGACTTCAAACCGGGGAGCTGTTTTTT.

The chain combines TRBV2 with TRBJ2-5, with 13 bases identical to TRBD2. TRBJ2-7 matches the DNA end more closely, so the J call is doubtful. This CDR3 is 15 amino acids long. Germline loops: CDR1 SNHLY, CDR2 FYNNEI. CDR3 in DNA: TGTGCCAGCAGCGACGGGACTAGCGGGGCCTACGAGCAGTACTTC. This gives the protein CASSDGTSGAYEQYF.

This chain uses TRBV2 with TRBJ2-7, with TRBD1 as a possible D gene (5 bases). The germline V gene encodes CDR1 SNHLY and CDR2 FYNNEI. V lost 10 bases and J 2 bases, leaving 9 bases between the germline ends. The CDR3 contains 11 residues. The CDR3 sequence: CATVDTYEQYF. The CDR3 region has the DNA TGTGCCACCGTGGACACCTACGAGCAGTACTTC.

A single count supports this clone. The chain combines TRBV11-2 with TRBJ1-2; D might be TRBD1 (5 bases). V was shortened by 4 bases and J by 2 bases, with 11 bases between the two germline ends. This CDR3 has 14 amino acids. Germline assignment: CDR1 SGHAT and CDR2 FQNNGV. The CDR3 DNA is TGTGCCAGCAGCTCTCGGGGGAAAAACTATGGCTACACCTTC. Amino acid sequence: CASSSRGKNYGYTF. Complete variable domain (other parts from reference TRBV11-2 and TRBJ1-2): EAGVAQSPRYKIIEKRQSVAFWCNPISGHATLYWYQQILGQGPKLLIQFQNNGVVDDSQLPKDRFSAERLKGVDSTLKIQPAKLEDSAVYLCASSSRGKNYGYTFGSGTRLTVV.

The chain recombines TRBV5-8 with TRBJ2-2; D gene unclear. V lost 7 bases to trimming and J lost 1 base, with 8 bases between them. The germline V gene encodes CDR1 SGHTS and CDR2 YDEGEE. The CDR3 runs 13 residues. The CDR3 bases are TGTGCCAGCGGGCACCAGAACACCGGGGAGCTGTTTTTT. Translation: CASGHQNTGELFF. The complete variable domain, with remaining parts taken from reference TRBV5-8 and TRBJ2-2, reads EAGVTQSPTHLIKTRGQQATLRCSPISGHTSVYWYQQALGLGLQFLLWYDEGEERNRGNFPPRFSGRQFPNYSSELNVNALELEDSALYLCASGHQNTGELFFGEGSRLTVL.

The chain couples TRBV19 to TRBJ2-2, with a tentative D call TRBD2 (5 bases). Germline CDR1 is LNHDA and CDR2 is SQIVND (reference sequence). Trimming stripped 1 base from V and 9 bases from J, with 21 bases between. The CDR3 runs 17 residues. CDR3 loop: CASSIGAGITDGRELFF. The CDR3 region has the DNA TGTGCCAGTAGTATAGGGGCCGGGATAACGGATGGCCGGGAGCTGTTTTTT.

V usage is TRBV6-1 and J usage is TRBJ1-4; unclear D gene. Trimming shortened V by 3 bases and J by 16 bases, and 27 bases separated the two germline ends. Germline V CDR1 and CDR2: MNHNS, SASEGT. The CDR3 has 16 amino acids. The CDR3, as DNA: TGTGCCAGCAGTGACCCACACAGTTCGGTAAAGTTCACGCGGTTTTTT. This encodes CASSDPHSSVKFTRFF.

The chain has TRBV10-3 and TRBJ1-1; D is unclear. V was shortened by 4 bases and J by 6 bases, with 12 bases between the two germline ends. This CDR3 region has 13 residues. In germline, CDR1 is ENHRY, CDR2 SYGVKD. CDR3 residues: CAISVKEGAEAFF. In DNA form, the CDR3 reads TGTGCCATCAGTGTTAAGGAAGGAGCTGAAGCTTTCTTT.

Remarks on this clone: Relative to the germline gene, one junction end is altered; a read error may explain this. V is TRBV28 and J is TRBJ1-5; 10 nucleotides line up with TRBD1. Germline V gives CDR1 MDHEN, CDR2 SYDVKM. This CDR3 is 16 amino acids long. CDR3 protein: CAGRTGTGVYNQPQHF. The CDR3 nucleotides read TGTGCCGGCAGAACCGGGACAGGGGTCTATAATCAGCCCCAGCATTTT.

This chain joins TRBV27 and TRBJ2-7, with D hard to call. Trimming shortened V by 6 bases and J by 0 bases, and 12 bases separated the two germline ends. Germline V CDR1 and CDR2: MNHEY, SMNVEV (reference sequence). The CDR3 runs 14 residues. Here the CDR3 reads CASSKTLYSYEQYF. The CDR3 DNA follows: TGTGCCAGCAGCAAGACACTTTACTCCTACGAGCAGTACTTC.

This rearrangement joins TRBV19 to TRBJ2-3; 10 bases align to TRBD2. Germline V lookup: CDR1 LNHDA, CDR2 SQIVND (reference sequence). CDR3 size: 15 residues. The ends lost 3 bases at V and 7 bases at J; junction bases unmatched: 7. CDR3 in amino acids: CASSIWLAGVNTQYF. In DNA form, the CDR3 reads TGTGCCAGTAGTATTTGGCTAGCGGGAGTAAATACGCAGTATTTT. The variable domain in full, completed from reference TRBV19 and TRBJ2-3, reads DGGITQSPKYLFRKEGQNVTLSCEQNLNHDAMYWYRQDPGQGLRLIYYSQIVNDFQKGDIAEGYSVSREKKESFPLTVTSAQKNPTAFYLCASSIWLAGVNTQYFGPGTRLTVL.

The J gene is TRBJ2-2, the V gene TRBV28; 7 bases agree with TRBD1. CDR1 and CDR2 from the germline V gene are MDHEN and SYDVKM. The V segment lost 5 bases and the J segment 4 bases; nucleotides outside the gene matches: 10. There are 16 residues in the CDR3. The DNA of the CDR3 is TGTGCCAGCAGTCCCCACCAACAGGGGAGCACCGGGGAGCTGTTTTTT. This codes for CASSPHQQGSTGELFF.

This chain uses TRBV15 with TRBJ2-7; 11 bases line up with TRBD2. Germline V gene sequence: CDR1 LNHNV, CDR2 YYDKDF (reference sequence). The J segment lost 7 bases and the V segment lost 6 bases, leaving 8 bases of the junction unmatched. CDR3 length: 14 residues. The CDR3 bases are TGTGCCACCAGTAAAATAGCGGGAGGGGAGGAGCAGTACTTC. Residues: CATSKIAGGEEQYF.

This clone was seen only once. This chain links TRBV5-1 with TRBJ2-4; a possible D gene is TRBD1 (6 bases). The CDR3 is made up of 14 amino acids. Germline lookup yields CDR1 SGHRS and CDR2 YFSETQ. V lost 4 bases to trimming and J lost 11 bases, with 19 bases between them. CDR3 nucleotide sequence: TGCGCCAGCAGCCCGACTCGGGACAAGGGTTTTCAGTACTTC. It specifies CASSPTRDKGFQYF. Full variable domain (remainder filled in from reference TRBV5-1 and TRBJ2-4): KAGVTQTPRYLIKTRGQQVTLSCSPISGHRSVSWYQQTPGQGLQFLFEYFSETQRNKGNFPGRFSGRQFSNSRSEMNVSTLELGDSALYLCASSPTRDKGFQYFGAGTRLSVL.

This clone was seen only once. The chain employs TRBV5-1 and TRBJ1-1; D unclear. Germline loops: CDR1 SGHRS, CDR2 YFSETQ. This CDR3 has 14 residues. V was pared by 1 base and J by 1 base, with 8 bases between. CDR3 DNA sequence: TGCGCCAGCAGCTTGATACGGGGGAACACTGAAGCTTTCTTT. This gives the protein CASSLIRGNTEAFF.

V usage is TRBV2 and J usage is TRBJ1-2; TRBD1 agrees at 11 bases. The CDR3 consists of 13 residues. CDR1 is SNHLY, CDR2 FYNNEI, per germline. With V trimmed by 8 bases and J by 5 bases, 4 bases remained unmatched. CDR3 DNA: TGTGCCAGCCGGGGGACAGGGGGTTATGGCTACACCTTC. Translating gives CASRGTGGYGYTF.

The chain carries TRBV23-1 and TRBJ2-7; TRBD2 aligns across 13 bases. TRBV23-1 is an ORF, with its function uncertain. The junction had 8 bases not matched to a gene; V was cut back by 0 bases and J by 3 bases. The CDR3 loop spans 18 amino acids. CDR3 sequence (DNA): TGCGCCAGCAGTCAATCGATAGGACTAGCGGGAGATTACTACGAGCAGTACTTC. It encodes CASSQSIGLAGDYYEQYF.

The rearrangement links TRBV28 to TRBJ2-7; 7 bases fit TRBD1. This CDR3 is built from 19 residues. Germline loops: CDR1 MDHEN, CDR2 SYDVKM. Trimming removed 4 bases from V and 2 bases from J; junction bases left unmatched: 20. The CDR3 reads CASSSYGFGQAAVPYEQYF. CDR3 in DNA: TGTGCCAGCAGTTCATACGGTTTTGGACAGGCCGCGGTCCCCTACGAGCAGTACTTC.

The sample holds one count of this clone. This chain uses TRBV25-1 with TRBJ2-7; TRBD1 aligns across 7 bases. V was pared by 3 bases and J by 2 bases, with 1 base of the junction left unmatched. This CDR3 has 13 amino acids. CDR1 MGHDK and CDR2 SYGVNS come from the germline V gene. CDR3 residues: CASSDRGTYEQYF. CDR3 DNA: TGTGCCAGCAGTGACAGGGGGACCTACGAGCAGTACTTC.

The V gene is TRBV4-1, the J gene TRBJ2-7, with D maybe TRBD2 (6 bases). Per germline, CDR1 MGHRA and CDR2 YSYEKL. This CDR3 has 16 residues. V lost 5 bases and J 3 bases, leaving 20 bases between the germline ends. In DNA, the CDR3 is TGCGCCAGCAGCAACCCCCTCCCGGGACTTAACTACGAGCAGTACTTC. Encoded protein: CASSNPLPGLNYEQYF.

The chain recombines TRBV16 with TRBJ1-5; D perhaps matches TRBD1 (6 bases). The CDR3 has 14 residues. Germline V gene data show CDR1 as KGHSY and CDR2 as FQNENV. Trimming left V 4 bases short and J 7 bases short, with 14 bases between. The CDR3 sequence is CASSLQGSGQPQHF. CDR3 nucleotide sequence: TGTGCCAGCAGCCTACAGGGATCCGGCCAGCCCCAGCATTTT.

The count of this clone is one. This sequence joins TRBV4-1 and TRBJ1-1, with TRBD1 matching 7 bases. The CDR3 loop spans 15 amino acids. Germline CDR1 is MGHRA and CDR2 is YSYEKL. The junction had 5 bases not matched to a gene; V was cut back by 3 bases and J by 1 base. This CDR3 is CASSHGNRGNTEAFF. CDR3 nucleotides: TGCGCCAGCAGCCACGGGAACAGGGGGAACACTGAAGCTTTCTTT.

This clone was picked up one time. The V gene is TRBV5-1, the J gene TRBJ1-2, with 10 positions matching TRBD1. This CDR3 is built from 15 residues. Unmatched junction bases numbered 10, after V lost 3 bases and J lost 8 bases. CDR1 and CDR2 from the germline V gene are SGHRS and YFSETQ. CDR3 sequence reads: CASSYSSTGGKGYTF. In DNA, the CDR3 is TGCGCCAGCAGCTATTCATCGACAGGGGGCAAAGGCTACACCTTC. Together with reference TRBV5-1 and TRBJ1-2, the CDR3 gives the full variable domain: KAGVTQTPRYLIKTRGQQVTLSCSPISGHRSVSWYQQTPGQGLQFLFEYFSETQRNKGNFPGRFSGRQFSNSRSEMNVSTLELGDSALYLCASSYSSTGGKGYTFGSGTRLTVV.

The chain employs TRBV4-1 and TRBJ2-7; 7 bases are shared with TRBD2. This CDR3 has 17 residues. Germline values: CDR1 MGHRA, CDR2 YSYEKL. With 0 bases clipped from V and 2 bases from J, the junction kept 10 bases outside the gene matches. CDR3 nucleotides: TGCGCCAGCAGCCAAGACGCTTCGCGGGAGTATCCCTACGAGCAGTACTTC. Protein product: CASSQDASREYPYEQYF.

About this clone: One junction end disagrees with the germline gene, perhaps due to a read error. V gene TRBV7-9 combines with J gene TRBJ1-3, with unresolved D. The CDR3 runs 16 residues. The germline V gene encodes CDR1 SEHNR and CDR2 FQNEAQ (reference sequence). The CDR3, as DNA: TGTTCCAGCAGCTTTTCGGCGGCTGTCTCTGGAAACACCATATATTTT. Translated: CSSSFSAAVSGNTIYF. The full variable domain, its missing parts supplied by reference TRBV7-9 and TRBJ1-3, is DTGVSQNPRHKITKRGQNVTFRCDPISEHNRLYWYRQTLGQGPEFLTYFQNEAQLEKSRLLSDRFSAERPKGSFSTLEIQRTEQGDSAMYLCSSSFSAAVSGNTIYFGEGSWLTVV.